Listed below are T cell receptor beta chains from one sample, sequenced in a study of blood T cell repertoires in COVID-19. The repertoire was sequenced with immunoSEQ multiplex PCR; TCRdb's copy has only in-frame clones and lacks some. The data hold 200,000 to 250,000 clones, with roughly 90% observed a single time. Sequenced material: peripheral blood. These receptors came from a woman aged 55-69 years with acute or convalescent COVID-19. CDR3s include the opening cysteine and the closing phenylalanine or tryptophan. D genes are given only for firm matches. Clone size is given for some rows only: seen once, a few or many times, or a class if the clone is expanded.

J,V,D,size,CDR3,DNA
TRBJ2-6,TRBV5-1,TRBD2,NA,CASSLDRTSGWTGGANVLTF,TGCGCCAGCAGCTTGGATCGGACTAGCGGGTGGACGGGTGGGGCCAACGTCCTGACTTTC
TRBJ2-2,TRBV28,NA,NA,CASSFELRVGELFF,TGTGCCAGCAGTTTCGAACTACGCGTCGGGGAGCTGTTTTTT
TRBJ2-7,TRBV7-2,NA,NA,CASSAGTHSWYEQYF,TGTGCCAGCAGCGCCGGGACTCACTCTTGGTACGAGCAGTACTTC
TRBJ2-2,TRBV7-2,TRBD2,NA,CASSQSGRGTGELFF,TGTGCCAGCAGCCAAAGCGGGAGAGGTACCGGGGAGCTGTTTTTT
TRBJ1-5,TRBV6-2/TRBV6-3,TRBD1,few,CASSYSDRGSVPQHF,TGTGCCAGCAGTTACTCCGACAGGGGAAGCGTGCCCCAGCATTTT
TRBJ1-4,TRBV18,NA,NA,CASSPSIPAINEKLFF,TGTGCCAGCTCACCAAGTATACCAGCGATTAATGAAAAACTGTTTTTT
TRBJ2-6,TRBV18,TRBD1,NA,CASSPGDRTTSGANVLTF,TGTGCCAGCTCACCTGGGGACAGGACCACCTCTGGGGCCAACGTCCTGACTTTC
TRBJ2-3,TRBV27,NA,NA,CASSLYSSTDTQYF,TGTGCCAGCAGTTTATACAGTAGCACAGATACGCAGTATTTT
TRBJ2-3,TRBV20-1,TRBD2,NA,CSAKRDLQYF,TGCAGTGCTAAGCGGGACTTACAGTATTTT
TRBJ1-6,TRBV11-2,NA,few,CASSQVYNSPLHF,TGTGCCAGTTCCCAGGTCTATAATTCACCCCTCCACTTT
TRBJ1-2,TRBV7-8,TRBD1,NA,CASSAGQGSANYGYTF,TGTGCCAGCAGCGCGGGACAGGGGTCGGCTAACTATGGCTACACCTTC
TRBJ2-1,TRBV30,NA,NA,CAWSVLADRAGTRKFF,TGTGCCTGGAGTGTGTTGGCCGACAGGGCCGGGACTAGAAAGTTCTTC
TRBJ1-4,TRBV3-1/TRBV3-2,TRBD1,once,CASSPRDRGLVNEKLFF,TGTGCCAGCAGCCCCCGGGACAGGGGGCTAGTTAATGAAAAACTGTTTTTT
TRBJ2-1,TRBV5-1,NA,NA,CASSLLGPPGDEQFF,TGCGCCAGCAGCCTACTGGGCCCCCCCGGGGATGAGCAGTTCTTC
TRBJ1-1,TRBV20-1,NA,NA,CSARALTPTFF,TGCAGTGCTAGAGCGTTGACTCCGACTTTCTTT
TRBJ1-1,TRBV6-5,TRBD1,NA,CASSGYGQGGTEAFF,TGTGCCAGCAGCGGTTATGGACAGGGGGGCACTGAAGCTTTCTTT
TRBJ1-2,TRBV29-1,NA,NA,CSVEDLNRSYGYTF,TGCAGCGTTGAAGATCTGAACAGAAGCTATGGCTACACCTTC
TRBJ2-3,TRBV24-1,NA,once,CATSRDSYTDTQYF,TGTGCCACAAGCCGGGACTCATACACAGATACGCAGTATTTT
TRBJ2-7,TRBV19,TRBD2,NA,CASSRRRPSGGLNSYEQYF,TGTGCCAGTAGCCGCAGGCGGCCTAGCGGGGGGCTGAACTCCTACGAGCAGTACTTC
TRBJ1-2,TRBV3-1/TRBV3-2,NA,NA,CATYQPPRVGYTF,TGTGCCACGTACCAGCCACCTAGAGTCGGCTACACCTTC
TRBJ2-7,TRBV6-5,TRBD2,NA,CASSYSPGTTLNEQYF,TGTGCCAGCAGTTACTCGCCCGGGACTACCCTCAACGAGCAGTACTTC
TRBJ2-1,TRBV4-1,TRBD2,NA,CASSQDMSRLAGGPGEFF,TGCGCCAGCAGCCAAGATATGTCACGGCTAGCGGGGGGGCCTGGGGAGTTCTTC
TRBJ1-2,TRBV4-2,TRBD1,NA,CASSQPGTGLNYGYTF,TGTGCCAGCAGCCAACCCGGGACAGGGTTAAACTATGGCTACACCTTC
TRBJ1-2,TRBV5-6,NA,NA,CASSLEAGYTF,TGTGCCAGCAGCTTGGAAGCTGGCTACACCTTC
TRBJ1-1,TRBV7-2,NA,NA,CASSLSGMKAFF,TGTGCCAGCAGCTTATCAGGGATGAAGGCTTTCTTT
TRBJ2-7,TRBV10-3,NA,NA,CAISPGAYRGQGSTYEQYF,TGTGCCATCAGTCCAGGGGCTTATAGGGGCCAGGGTTCAACCTACGAGCAGTACTTC
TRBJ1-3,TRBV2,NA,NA,CASSPGTTGNTIYF,TGTGCCAGCAGTCCCGGGACAACTGGAAACACCATATATTTT
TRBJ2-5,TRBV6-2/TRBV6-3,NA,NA,CASSYLPPNRPQGETQYF,TGTGCCAGCAGTTACCTCCCCCCAAACAGGCCCCAAGGGGAGACCCAGTACTTC
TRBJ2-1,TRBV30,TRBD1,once,CAWSGQGAYNEQFF,TGTGCCTGGAGTGGACAGGGGGCCTACAATGAGCAGTTCTTC
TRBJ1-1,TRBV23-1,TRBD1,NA,CASSLRQGARTEAFF,TGCGCCAGCAGTCTCCGACAGGGGGCCAGAACTGAAGCTTTCTTT
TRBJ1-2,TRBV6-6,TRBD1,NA,CASTPTGEGYGYTF,TGTGCCAGCACCCCTACAGGGGAAGGCTATGGCTACACCTTC
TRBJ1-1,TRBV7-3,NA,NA,CASSLGGVQGLNTEAFF,TGTGCCAGCAGCTTAGGGGGTGTACAGGGTTTGAACACTGAAGCTTTCTTT
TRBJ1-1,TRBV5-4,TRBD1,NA,CASSVAGTGNTEAFF,TGTGCCAGCAGCGTGGCCGGGACAGGGAACACTGAAGCTTTCTTT